The clone carrying this T cell receptor beta chain was detected only once. Its specificity is not known. The junction shows a germline mismatch at one end, possibly a read error. Aged roughly 6 to 90, donors were systemically healthy Caucasians from Russia. CDR3 length equals 15 residues. The germline gives CDR1 DFQATT, CDR2 SNEGSKA (reference sequence). Together with a sample-barcoded 5' primer, a J-beta primer mix was included in a second PCR lasting roughly 7 to 11 cycles. TCRdb re-called the 5' RACE reads through MiXCR, storing one row per CDR3 protein. Of 1.5 million to 1.9 million distinct CDR3 sequences in the sample, approximately 39% were seen once. The data were taken from a study of blood T cells in healthy people across ages. General study findings and limits: Among T cells, TCR beta diversity per million cells dropped roughly linearly as age rose. Greater diversity and more naive CD4+ cells were seen in long-lived donors than in aged donors. PBMCs were not sorted, which prevented a conclusive comparison of naive versus antigen-experienced cells.

Material for sequencing was blood. V and J are TRBV20-1 and TRBJ2-5; 7 bases align to TRBD2. The sequence was collected from a young woman in good health. This chain's CDR3 is CSTRDMLAVYNEQYF. CDR3 DNA sequence: TGCAGTACTAGAGATATGCTAGCGGTCTACAATGAGCAGTACTTC.